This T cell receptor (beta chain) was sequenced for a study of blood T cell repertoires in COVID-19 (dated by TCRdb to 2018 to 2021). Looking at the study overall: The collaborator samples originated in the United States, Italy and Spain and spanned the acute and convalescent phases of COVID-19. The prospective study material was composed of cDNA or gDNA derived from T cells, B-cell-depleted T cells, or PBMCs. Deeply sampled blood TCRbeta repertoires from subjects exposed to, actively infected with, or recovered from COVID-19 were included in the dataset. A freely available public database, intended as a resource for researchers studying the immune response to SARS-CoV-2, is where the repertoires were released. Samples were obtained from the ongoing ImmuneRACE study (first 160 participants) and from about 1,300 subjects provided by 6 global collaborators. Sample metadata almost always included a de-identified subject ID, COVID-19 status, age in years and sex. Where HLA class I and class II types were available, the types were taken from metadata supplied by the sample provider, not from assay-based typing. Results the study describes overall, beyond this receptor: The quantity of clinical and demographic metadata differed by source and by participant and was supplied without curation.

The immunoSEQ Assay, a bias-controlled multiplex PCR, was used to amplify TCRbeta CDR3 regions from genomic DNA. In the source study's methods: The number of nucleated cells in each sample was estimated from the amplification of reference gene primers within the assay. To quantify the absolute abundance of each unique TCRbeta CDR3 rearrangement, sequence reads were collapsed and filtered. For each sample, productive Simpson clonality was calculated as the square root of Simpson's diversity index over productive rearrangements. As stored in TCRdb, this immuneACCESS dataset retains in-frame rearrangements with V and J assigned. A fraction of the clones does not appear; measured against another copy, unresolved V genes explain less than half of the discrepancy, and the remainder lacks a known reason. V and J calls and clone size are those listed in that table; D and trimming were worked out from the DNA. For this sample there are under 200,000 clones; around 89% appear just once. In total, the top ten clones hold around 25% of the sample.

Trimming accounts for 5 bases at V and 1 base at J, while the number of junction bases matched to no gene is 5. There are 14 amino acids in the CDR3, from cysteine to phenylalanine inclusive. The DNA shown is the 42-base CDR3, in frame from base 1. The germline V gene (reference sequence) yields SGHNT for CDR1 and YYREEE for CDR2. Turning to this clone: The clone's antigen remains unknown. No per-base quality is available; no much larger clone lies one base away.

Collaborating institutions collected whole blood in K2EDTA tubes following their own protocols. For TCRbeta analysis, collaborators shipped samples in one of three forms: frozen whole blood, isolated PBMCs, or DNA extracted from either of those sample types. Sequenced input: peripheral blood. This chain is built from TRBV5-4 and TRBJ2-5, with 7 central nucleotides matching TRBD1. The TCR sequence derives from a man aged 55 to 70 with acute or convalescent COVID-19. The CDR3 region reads CASRPGGFQETQYF. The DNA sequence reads TGTGCCAGCAGGCCAGGGGGATTCCAAGAGACCCAGTACTTC.